A selection of T cell receptor beta chains follows, all from one sample in a study of beta chain features in type 1 diabetes. Clones were sequenced by immunoSEQ multiplex PCR, and TCRdb holds only the in-frame ones, with some missing. The table lists a few hundred thousand clones, roughly 16% of them singletons, with approximately 0.02% in the top ten. Sequencing was performed on naive CD4+ T cells from blood. These receptor sequences come from a woman aged 18-29 years in good health. CDR3s include the opening cysteine and the closing phenylalanine or tryptophan. The D gene is left open where the match is weak. Clone sizes are given selectively: once, few, many, or a class where the clone is expanded.

D	V	length	size	J	DNA	CDR3
TRBD1	TRBV28	15	-	TRBJ2-7	TGTGCCAGCAGGCCTTCCGGGACAGGTCCCTACGAGCAGTACTTC	CASRPSGTGPYEQYF
-	TRBV6-5	13	-	TRBJ2-2	TGTGCCAGCAGGGGGACTAACACCGGGGAGCTGTTTTTT	CASRGTNTGELFF
-	TRBV11-1	15	few	TRBJ2-5	TGTGCCAGCAGCTTGGGGCAGGTGGACCAAGAGACCCAGTACTTC	CASSLGQVDQETQYF
TRBD2	TRBV2	15	-	TRBJ2-1	TGTGCCAGCAGAATTGCACTAGCGGGATATAATGAGCAGTTCTTC	CASRIALAGYNEQFF
-	TRBV7-2	13	few	TRBJ2-3	TGTGCCACCTCCAAGGGGACTCCAGATACGCAGTATTTT	CATSKGTPDTQYF
-	TRBV7-2	13	few	TRBJ2-1	TGTGCCAGCAGCTTCGGTCGAGGTAATGAGCAGTTCTTC	CASSFGRGNEQFF
TRBD1	TRBV30	15	-	TRBJ2-7	TGTGCCTGGAGTGGGAAGGGGGCGAGCTCCTACGAGCAGTACTTC	CAWSGKGASSYEQYF
-	TRBV5-4	19	few	TRBJ2-1	TGTGCCAGCAGCTTGATCAGGGGCGGTCGGGCGCGCGCCTACAATGAGCAGTTCTTC	CASSLIRGGRARAYNEQFF
-	TRBV15	14	few	TRBJ1-1	TGTGCCACCAGCAGGGCCCCCGTTAGCGGGGGAGCTTTCTTT	CATSRAPVSGGAFF
-	TRBV15	16	few	TRBJ2-2	TGTGCCACCAGCAGAGATTCATGGAGTAGTACCGGGGAGCTGTTTTTT	CATSRDSWSSTGELFF
TRBD2	TRBV9	15	few	TRBJ2-7	TGTGCCAGCAGCGCCTATCTAGCGGGAGGTGCGGAGCAGTACTTC	CASSAYLAGGAEQYF
-	TRBV30	13	few	TRBJ1-5	TGTGCCTGGAGTCCCCAGGGGTACCAGCCCCAGCATTTT	CAWSPQGYQPQHF
TRBD1	TRBV10-3	13	-	TRBJ1-2	TGTGCCATCACCGGCGGGACAGGGTATGGCTACACCTTC	CAITGGTGYGYTF
TRBD2	TRBV2	12	-	TRBJ2-7	TGTGCCAGCAGACTAGCGGGGTACGAGCAGTACTTC	CASRLAGYEQYF
TRBD1	TRBV27	20	few	TRBJ1-2	TGTGCCAGCAGTTTATATTCTTTTGGGACAGGGGTAGAAGCTAACTATGGCTACACCTTC	CASSLYSFGTGVEANYGYTF